The sequence of this T cell receptor beta chain was determined in a study of chemoradiotherapy in HPV16-positive cancers. For the study at large: A couple of HPV16-positive patients' cells yielded candidate HPV-specific clones and common motifs. General study points: HPV-specific T cells were functionally defined from only a couple of HPV16-positive patients. Non-HPV-specific T cells did not expand in tumors during treatment, whereas candidate HPV-specific clones and E7-related motifs did. HPV-responsive T-cell expansion during chemoradiotherapy was linked to improved recurrence-free survival in HPV16-positive patients.

The table came from immunoSEQ multiplex PCR; TCRdb's copy has only in-frame clones and leaves some out. This sample carries 9,000 to 15,000 clones, 65% to 80% of them seen once, and the ten largest clones take approximately 2.2%. Trimming stripped 3 bases from V and 4 bases from J, with 11 bases between. Germline V gene sequence: CDR1 MRHNA, CDR2 SNTAGT. This CDR3 region has 14 residues. This clone showed up just a few times. Its matching antigen is unknown. The sequence was obtained from a human donor with HPV-associated anogenital cancer. The sample was collected from a patient who underwent chemoradiotherapy. The chain couples TRBV6-4 to TRBJ2-3; D not certain. CDR3 DNA sequence: TGTGCCAGCAGTGAGACTGGAGACGCAGATACGCAGTATTTT. Translated: CASSETGDADTQYF.